This T cell receptor (beta chain) originates from a study of cytomegalovirus exposure and HLA in healthy donors. About the research overall: A subsequent analysis stated that the 110 or so validation repertoires were run on the same platform as the approximately 700 first-cohort repertoires. Whole-study results and caveats: Diagnosis of cytomegalovirus status made by the classifier reportedly showed high specificity and sensitivity. The study designated 160 or so TCR beta chains cytomegalovirus-associated.

Germline CDR1 and CDR2: LGHNA and YNFKEQ. V lost 1 base and J lost 4; bases outside the gene matches: 6. The CDR3 runs 16 residues. Separate from the approximately 670-subject first cohort was the approximately 110-subject validation cohort, to which the donors belonged. TCRdb's copy holds only in-frame clones and misses some; the assay was immunoSEQ multiplex PCR. Seen here are about 65,000 clones, just over 90% observed once, and the top ten hold about 1.2%. Concerning this clone itself: What it binds is not known.

What was sequenced was PBMCs. This sequence joins TRBV4-2 and TRBJ2-7; TRBD1 matches 11 bases. The source is a woman younger than 30 in good health and CMV-seronegative. CDR3: CASSQALGQGVYEQYF. The CDR3, as DNA: TGTGCCAGCAGCCAAGCGCTGGGACAGGGGGTATACGAGCAGTACTTC.